The 14 T cell receptor beta chains below all came from one sample that was sequenced in a study of blood T cell repertoires in COVID-19. Generated by immunoSEQ multiplex PCR, the TCRdb table keeps only in-frame clones and is missing some. The repertoire consists of roughly 200,000 clones, with approximately 80% occurring once and the leading ten covering roughly 8.7%. The sequencing input was peripheral blood. The receptors here all came from a woman in her forties or fifties with active or convalescent COVID-19.

V and J are TRBV7-2 and TRBJ2-5; 9 positions agree with TRBD1. The length of the CDR3 is 13 residues. CDR1 and CDR2 (germline): SGHTA, FQGNSA. V dropped 5 bases and J dropped 5; count of bases not matched to a gene: 3. The CDR3 here is CASSPGQGETQYF. CDR3 nucleotide sequence: TGTGCCAGCAGCCCCGGACAGGGGGAGACCCAGTACTTC.

The V and J genes are TRBV27 and TRBJ1-3, with D possibly matching TRBD1 (6 bases). Trimming took off 5 bases at V and 3 bases at J, with 23 bases between the two ends. This CDR3 is 18 amino acids long. Germline lookup yields CDR1 MNHEY and CDR2 SMNVEV (reference sequence). CDR3 residues: CASSPPRGSEAVGNTIYF. Here the CDR3 DNA reads TGTGCCAGCAGTCCCCCCAGGGGATCGGAGGCAGTTGGAAACACCATATATTTT.

In DNA form, the CDR3 reads TGTGCCAGCAGCTCTCCGGGACAGGGCAATGAGCAGTTCTTC. Its protein is CASSSPGQGNEQFF. This chain connects TRBV7-9 to TRBJ2-1, with 9 bases lining up with TRBD1. The CDR3 has 14 amino acids. Per germline, CDR1 SEHNR and CDR2 FQNEAQ (reference sequence). The J segment lost 6 bases and the V segment lost 4 bases, leaving 4 bases of the junction unmatched. Full variable domain (missing parts from reference TRBV7-9 and TRBJ2-1): DTGVSQNPRHKITKRGQNVTFRCDPISEHNRLYWYRQTLGQGPEFLTYFQNEAQLEKSRLLSDRFSAERPKGSFSTLEIQRTEQGDSAMYLCASSSPGQGNEQFFGPGTRLTVL.

CDR3: CAWIGGRGWTGELFF. The CDR3 coding sequence is TGTGCCTGGATAGGGGGCCGGGGGTGGACCGGGGAGCTGTTTTTT. The gene calls are TRBV30 and TRBJ2-2, with TRBD1 as a possible D gene (7 bases). The CDR3 covers 15 residues. Germline V gene sequence: CDR1 GTSNPN, CDR2 SVGIG (reference sequence). V dropped 4 bases and J dropped 5 bases, with 17 bases sitting between them. The variable domain in full, completed from reference TRBV30 and TRBJ2-2, reads SQTIHQWPATLVQPVGSPLSLECTVEGTSNPNLYWYRQAAGRGLQLLFYSVGIGQISSEVPQNLSASRPQDRQFILSSKKLLLSDSGFYLCAWIGGRGWTGELFFGEGSRLTVL.

The rearrangement links TRBV7-9 to TRBJ2-2; D not resolved. Germline V gives CDR1 SEHNR, CDR2 FQNEAQ (reference sequence). Deletions cut 6 bases from V and 8 bases from J, with 7 bases between. This CDR3 spans 11 amino acids. The CDR3 protein is CASRSGGELFF. As DNA, the CDR3 is TGTGCCAGCAGGTCCGGTGGGGAGCTGTTTTTT.

The chain uses TRBV19 and TRBJ1-5; 7 bases align to TRBD1. J lost 7 bases, V lost 3 bases, and 6 bases had no gene match. CDR3 length equals 14 residues. CDR1 is LNHDA, CDR2 SQIVND, per germline (reference sequence). The CDR3 spells CASSMDRIGQPQHF. Written as DNA, the CDR3 is TGTGCCAGTAGTATGGACAGGATTGGGCAGCCCCAGCATTTT.

This clone was counted a few times. The chain uses TRBV5-1 and TRBJ2-5; 7 bases line up with TRBD2. The CDR3 runs 15 residues. The germline V gene has CDR1 SGHRS and CDR2 YFSETQ. J lost 7 bases, V lost 4 bases, and 13 bases had no gene match. The CDR3 is CASSPIGGGRGTQYF. DNA of the CDR3: TGCGCCAGCAGCCCTATTGGGGGGGGACGAGGGACCCAGTACTTC.

This chain uses TRBV19 with TRBJ1-3, with D tentatively TRBD1 (6 bases). This CDR3 contains 11 residues. Germline CDR1 reads LNHDA; CDR2 reads SQIVND (reference sequence). The germline V and J ends were trimmed by 9 bases and 9 bases, with 12 bases remaining between them. In nucleotides, the CDR3 is TGTGCCAGCGGGGGGGACACCACCATATATTTT. Protein product: CASGGDTTIYF.

This chain connects TRBV5-6 to TRBJ1-2; the D is unclear. The V end lost 2 bases, the J end lost 8 bases, and 7 bases lay between the germline ends. The CDR3 covers 11 residues. CDR1 and CDR2 (germline): SGHDT, YYEEEE. Written as DNA, the CDR3 is TGTGCCAGCAGCTTAGCTTGGGGCTACACCTTC. This sequence encodes CASSLAWGYTF.

The chain couples TRBV9 to TRBJ1-2, with D perhaps TRBD1 (6 bases). Trimming removed 4 bases from V and 4 bases from J, with 11 bases in between. The CDR3 is 13 residues long. The V gene's germline CDR1 is SGDLS and CDR2 YYNGEE. DNA of the CDR3: TGTGCCAGCAGCCCTCAGGGGTTCTATGGCTACACCTTC. Its protein is CASSPQGFYGYTF.

The chain couples TRBV2 to TRBJ1-1, with D maybe TRBD1 (6 bases). From germline, CDR1 is SNHLY and CDR2 FYNNEI. V gave up 6 bases and J gave up 3 bases, with 14 bases separating them. The CDR3 has 14 residues. CDR3: CASRPGGGDTEAFF. CDR3 DNA: TGTGCCAGCAGGCCGGGCGGGGGCGACACTGAAGCTTTCTTT.

The J gene is TRBJ1-5, the V gene TRBV18; D is perhaps TRBD1 (6 bases). This CDR3 has 14 residues. V shed 6 bases and J shed 0 bases, with 9 bases lying between them. The germline V gene encodes CDR1 KGHSH and CDR2 LQKENI. The CDR3 loop reads CASSQGNSNQPQHF. The CDR3 DNA is TGTGCCAGCTCCCAGGGGAATAGCAATCAGCCCCAGCATTTT.

This clone came up a few times. The V call is TRBV28, the J call TRBJ2-3; D is unresolved. CDR1 MDHEN and CDR2 SYDVKM come from the germline V gene. V dropped 7 bases and J dropped 4 bases, with 18 bases sitting between them. The CDR3 is made up of 15 amino acids. The DNA for the CDR3 is TGTGCCAGCAATCCGACCCCCGACGGGTCAGATACGCAGTATTTT. Protein product: CASNPTPDGSDTQYF.

This chain links TRBV6-2 or TRBV6-3 with TRBJ2-1; tentative D call: TRBD2 (6 bases). CDR1 and CDR2 from the germline V gene are MNHEY and SVGEGT. V shed 2 bases and J shed 4 bases, with 12 bases lying between them. This CDR3 is built from 15 residues. CDR3 sequence (DNA): TGTGCCAGCAGTTACGAAAAGGGACTTTACAATGAGCAGTTCTTC. Amino acids: CASSYEKGLYNEQFF.